The 23 T cell receptor beta chains below come from one sample, sequenced in a study of T cell changes during pregnancy in multiple sclerosis. Only in-frame clones appear in the TCRdb table, and some are missing; sequencing was by immunoSEQ multiplex PCR. This sample has about 40,000 clones, with around nine tenths found just once. Material: CD8+ T cells from peripheral blood mononuclear cells, obtained before pregnancy. All receptors derive from a female donor with multiple sclerosis, enrolled in a pregnancy study.

V and J are TRBV7-9 and TRBJ2-2, with a tentative D call TRBD1 (6 bases). The ends were cut back, 2 bases at V and 6 bases at J, with 13 bases in the middle. The germline gives CDR1 SEHNR, CDR2 FQNEAQ (reference sequence). The CDR3 loop spans 15 amino acids. The CDR3 sequence is CASSLRPRTAGELFF. The CDR3, as DNA: TGTGCCAGCAGCTTAAGGCCCCGGACAGCCGGGGAGCTGTTTTTT.

This chain uses TRBV5-1 with TRBJ2-5, with D perhaps matching TRBD1 (6 bases). Trimming cost V 3 bases and J 1 base, with 10 bases left between them. This CDR3 comprises 14 residues. Per the germline V gene, CDR1 is SGHRS and CDR2 is YFSETQ. The CDR3 is CASSWQGIQETQYF. The CDR3 coding sequence is TGCGCCAGCAGCTGGCAGGGGATCCAAGAGACCCAGTACTTC.

The genes are TRBV15 and TRBJ1-5; D is ambiguous. The ends were cut back, 0 bases at V and 3 bases at J, with 9 bases in the middle. The germline CDR1 and CDR2 sequences are LNHNV and YYDKDF (reference sequence). This CDR3 has 15 residues. CDR3 sequence: CATSRDLGVNQPQHF. CDR3 bases: TGTGCCACCAGCAGAGATCTGGGAGTCAATCAGCCCCAGCATTTT.

The DNA for the CDR3 is TGTGCCAGCAGCTTAGTAAGTAGCTACAATGAGCAGTTCTTC. As protein: CASSLVSSYNEQFF. This sequence joins TRBV5-4 and TRBJ2-1; no definite D call. V lost 2 bases and J 3 bases, leaving 9 bases between the germline ends. Germline values: CDR1 SGHNT, CDR2 YYREEE (reference sequence). The CDR3 length is 14 residues.

The chain uses TRBV4-1 and TRBJ2-7; weak D call: TRBD1 (6 bases). Trimming left V 3 bases short and J 1 base short, with 13 bases between. Germline V gene data show CDR1 as MGHRA and CDR2 as YSYEKL. The CDR3 totals 15 residues. CDR3 nucleotide sequence: TGCGCCAGCAGCCAGCCCAAGGGGGTATCCTACGAGCAGTACTTC. It encodes CASSQPKGVSYEQYF.

This clone showed up just once. V is TRBV11-2 and J is TRBJ2-7; TRBD2 is a possible D gene (6 bases). Germline V gene sequence: CDR1 SGHAT, CDR2 FQNNGV. There are 13 residues in the CDR3. V lost 3 bases and J 7 bases, leaving 13 bases between the germline ends. The CDR3 DNA is TGTGCCAGCAGCTTTTCGGGAGTGGGGGAGCAGTACTTC. Amino acid sequence: CASSFSGVGEQYF. The full variable domain, completed using reference TRBV11-2 and TRBJ2-7, is EAGVAQSPRYKIIEKRQSVAFWCNPISGHATLYWYQQILGQGPKLLIQFQNNGVVDDSQLPKDRFSAERLKGVDSTLKIQPAKLEDSAVYLCASSFSGVGEQYFGPGTRLTVT.

The sample holds one count of this clone. This rearrangement joins TRBV27 to TRBJ2-3; D is perhaps TRBD1 (7 bases). CDR3 length: 14 amino acids. V was shortened by 8 bases and J by 5 bases, with 17 bases between the two germline ends. Germline V gene data show CDR1 as MNHEY and CDR2 as SMNVEV (reference sequence). CDR3 region: CASAGGLMKDTQYF. The CDR3 coding sequence is TGTGCCAGCGCAGGGGGGTTGATGAAAGATACGCAGTATTTT.

The V call is TRBV13, the J call TRBJ2-3; a weak D match, TRBD2 (5 bases). The CDR3 is 14 amino acids. V shed 3 bases and J shed 2 bases, with 9 bases lying between them. Germline CDR1 is PRHDT and CDR2 is FYEKMQ (reference sequence). CDR3 nucleotide sequence: TGTGCCAGCAGCTTCTACCGGGACACAGATACGCAGTATTTT. Its protein is CASSFYRDTDTQYF.

The rearrangement uses TRBV14 and TRBJ1-2; perhaps TRBD1 as D (5 bases). The V and J ends lost 2 bases and 1 base respectively, with 8 bases between them. This CDR3 contains 14 residues. CDR1 is SGHDN and CDR2 is FVKESK in the germline V gene. The chain's CDR3 is CASSQWGGNYGYTF. The CDR3, as DNA: TGTGCCAGCAGCCAATGGGGCGGTAACTATGGCTACACCTTC.

By frequency in the sample, this clone is medium-sized. The chain is built from TRBV6-5 and TRBJ1-1; D is unresolved. Germline CDR1 and CDR2: MNHEY and SVGAGI. The length of the CDR3 is 13 residues. Trimming stripped 3 bases from V and 4 bases from J, with 9 bases between. The CDR3 loop is CASSYNEGTEAFF. As DNA, the CDR3 is TGTGCCAGCAGTTATAACGAGGGCACTGAAGCTTTCTTT.

This sequence joins TRBV7-6 and TRBJ1-1; 9 nucleotides align to TRBD1. This CDR3 contains 15 residues. The trim removed 4 bases at V and 0 bases at J, leaving 3 bases unmatched. Germline CDR1 reads SGHVS; CDR2 reads FNYEAQ. CDR3 sequence reads: CASSSWTGVNTEAFF. For the CDR3, the DNA is TGTGCCAGCAGCTCCTGGACAGGGGTGAACACTGAAGCTTTCTTT.

This rearrangement joins TRBV4-1 to TRBJ2-7; D unclear. CDR3 length equals 16 residues. Germline-derived CDR1 and CDR2 are MGHRA and YSYEKL. Trimming removed 1 base at V and 1 base at J, with 14 bases between. The CDR3 nucleotides read TGCGCCAGCAGCCAAGTCGCGCGATCTGGTTCCTACGAGCAGTACTTC. Translation: CASSQVARSGSYEQYF.

J is TRBJ2-1 and V is TRBV7-2; a possible D gene is TRBD2 (6 bases). The CDR3 spans 12 residues. The germline V gene encodes CDR1 SGHTA and CDR2 FQGNSA. V was cut by 4 bases and J by 10 bases, with 11 bases left in between. CDR3: CASSSRELEQFF. The CDR3, as DNA: TGTGCCAGCAGCTCTCGGGAGCTCGAGCAGTTCTTC.

This chain links TRBV7-9 with TRBJ2-7, with D perhaps matching TRBD2 (5 bases). The length of the CDR3 is 16 residues. Trimming stripped 5 bases from V and 5 bases from J, with 22 bases between. CDR1 and CDR2 from the germline V gene are SEHNR and FQNEAQ (reference sequence). The chain's CDR3 is CASSASTGSQVHEQYF. The CDR3 bases are TGTGCCAGCAGCGCATCGACGGGGTCCCAAGTCCACGAGCAGTACTTC.

This clone appeared a few times. This chain uses TRBV28 with TRBJ2-7, with 8 bases fitting TRBD1. The germline V gene has CDR1 MDHEN and CDR2 SYDVKM. This CDR3 contains 19 residues. V shed 3 bases, J shed 3 bases, and the junction held 19 bases outside the gene matches. The CDR3 protein is CASSFLDFNRGMDGYEQYF. DNA of the CDR3: TGTGCCAGCAGTTTTCTCGACTTTAACAGGGGGATGGACGGCTACGAGCAGTACTTC.

The genes are TRBV7-9 and TRBJ2-1, with a possible D match to TRBD1 (5 bases). Germline assignment: CDR1 SEHNR and CDR2 FQNEAQ (reference sequence). Deletions cut 1 base from V and 10 bases from J, with 5 bases between. This CDR3 contains 11 residues. The CDR3 reads CASSLGGEQFF. CDR3 bases: TGTGCCAGCAGCTTAGGGGGCGAGCAGTTCTTC.

The chain has TRBV28 and TRBJ2-3; 9 bases are a match to TRBD2. The length of the CDR3 is 16 residues. The J segment lost 2 bases and the V segment lost 3 bases, leaving 6 bases of the junction unmatched. CDR1 and CDR2 from the germline V gene are MDHEN and SYDVKM. The CDR3, as DNA: TGTGCCAGCAGTTTTTGGGCGGGAGGGACCACAGATACGCAGTATTTT. This gives the protein CASSFWAGGTTDTQYF.

This chain uses TRBV20-1 with TRBJ1-4, with unresolved D. Germline CDR1 is DFQATT and CDR2 is SNEGSKA (reference sequence). CDR3 length equals 10 residues. CDR3 in DNA: TGCGCAGCTCCGGGGGAAAAACTGTTTTTT. As protein: CAAPGEKLFF.

The V gene is TRBV4-3, the J gene TRBJ1-5; TRBD1 matches 8 bases. The germline gives CDR1 LGHNA, CDR2 YSLEER. This CDR3 has 17 residues. V gave up 0 bases and J gave up 2 bases; unmatched junction bases: 6. The CDR3 reads CASSQDRAGGGNQPQHF. The CDR3 DNA follows: TGCGCCAGCAGCCAAGATCGGGCAGGGGGCGGCAATCAGCCCCAGCATTTT.

By share of the sample, this clone is medium-sized. The gene calls are TRBV2 and TRBJ2-7; tentatively, D is TRBD2 (6 bases). This CDR3 spans 12 amino acids. Trimming left V 6 bases short and J 6 bases short, with 12 bases between. CDR1 and CDR2 (germline): SNHLY, FYNNEI. The CDR3 DNA sequence: TGTGCCAGCAGGGAGGGTATGGGCGAGCAGTACTTC. Amino acid sequence: CASREGMGEQYF.

The V gene is TRBV10-3, the J gene TRBJ2-3; TRBD2 aligns across 10 bases. Trimming took 4 bases from V and 2 from J; bases not matched to a gene: 9. The CDR3 contains 17 residues. Per germline, CDR1 ENHRY and CDR2 SYGVKD. CDR3 in amino acids: CAISVRTSGFLTDTQYF. CDR3 DNA sequence: TGTGCCATCAGTGTAAGGACTAGCGGTTTTCTCACAGATACGCAGTATTTT.

The chain employs TRBV7-9 and TRBJ2-1, with TRBD1 as a possible D gene (6 bases). Germline V gene data show CDR1 as SEHNR and CDR2 as FQNEAQ (reference sequence). The CDR3 totals 15 residues. Trimming took 5 bases from V and 9 from J, leaving 20 bases between them. The CDR3: CASSPRTAHSSEQFF. CDR3 nucleotides: TGTGCCAGCAGCCCCCGGACAGCCCACTCCAGTGAGCAGTTCTTC.

The chain employs TRBV11-2 and TRBJ1-5; D is uncertain. CDR3 length: 14 amino acids. Trimming shortened V by 1 base and J by 8 bases, and 12 bases separated the two germline ends. Germline CDR1 and CDR2: SGHAT and FQNNGV. Here the CDR3 DNA reads TGTGCCAGCAGCTTAGCTGGCAACAAGAAGCCCCAGCATTTT. Translating gives CASSLAGNKKPQHF.